This TCR beta chain was recovered during a study of blood T cells in healthy people across ages. General study points: Long-lived donors exceeded aged donors in naive CD4+ cells and diversity.

Combining a sample-barcoded 5' primer with a J-beta primer mix, a second PCR ran for roughly 7 to 12 cycles. TCRdb fed the 5' RACE reads into MiXCR, producing one record per CDR3 protein. This sample has around 1,900,000 distinct CDR3 sequences; approximately 39% occur once, and the top ten carry roughly 23%. Per the germline V gene, CDR1 is MNHNY and CDR2 is SVGAGI (reference sequence). The CDR3 has 16 residues. Trimming at V came to 2 bases and at J to 4 bases, leaving 7 bases not matched to a gene. On this clonotype itself: Its antigen is as yet unknown.

V and J are TRBV6-6 and TRBJ2-1, with 8 bases lining up with TRBD2. The sequenced sample was blood. The sequence was collected from a human donor in good health. For the CDR3, the DNA is TGTGCCAGCAGTTACGTCGGGGGGGAAACTTACAATGAGCAGTTCTTC. This codes for CASSYVGGETYNEQFF.